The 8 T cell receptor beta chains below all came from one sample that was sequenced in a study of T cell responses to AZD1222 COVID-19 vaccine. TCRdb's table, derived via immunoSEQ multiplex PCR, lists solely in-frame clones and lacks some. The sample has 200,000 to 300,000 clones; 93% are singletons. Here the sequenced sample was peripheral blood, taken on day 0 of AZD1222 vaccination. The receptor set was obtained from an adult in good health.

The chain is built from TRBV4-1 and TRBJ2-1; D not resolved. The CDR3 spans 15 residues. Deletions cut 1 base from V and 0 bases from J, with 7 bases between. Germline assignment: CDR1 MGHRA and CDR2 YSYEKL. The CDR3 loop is CASSQVSSSYNEQFF. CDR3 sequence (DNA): TGCGCCAGCAGCCAAGTTAGCAGCTCCTACAATGAGCAGTTCTTC.

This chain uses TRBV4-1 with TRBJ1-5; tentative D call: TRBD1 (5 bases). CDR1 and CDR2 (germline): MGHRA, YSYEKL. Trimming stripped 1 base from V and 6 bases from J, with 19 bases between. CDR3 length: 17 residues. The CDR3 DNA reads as TGCGCCAGCAGCCAAGGGATACAGGCCCAGCGGGGTCAGCCCCAGCATTTT. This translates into CASSQGIQAQRGQPQHF.

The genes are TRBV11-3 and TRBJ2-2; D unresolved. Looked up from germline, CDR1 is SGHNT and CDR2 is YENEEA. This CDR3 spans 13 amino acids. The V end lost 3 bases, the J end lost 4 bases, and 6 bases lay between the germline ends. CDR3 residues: CASSFGLTGELFF. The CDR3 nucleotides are TGTGCCAGCAGCTTTGGCCTCACCGGGGAGCTGTTTTTT.

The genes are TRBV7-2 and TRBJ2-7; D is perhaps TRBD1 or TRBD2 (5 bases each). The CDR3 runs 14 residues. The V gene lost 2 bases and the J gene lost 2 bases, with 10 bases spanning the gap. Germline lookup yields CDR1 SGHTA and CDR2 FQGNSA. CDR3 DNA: TGTGCCAGCAGCTTAAGCCAGGGACCCTACGAGCAGTACTTC. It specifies CASSLSQGPYEQYF.

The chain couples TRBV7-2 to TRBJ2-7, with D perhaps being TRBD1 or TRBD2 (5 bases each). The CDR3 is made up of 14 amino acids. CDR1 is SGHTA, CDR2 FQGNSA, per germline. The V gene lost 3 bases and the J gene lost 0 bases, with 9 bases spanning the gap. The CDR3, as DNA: TGTGCCAGCAGCTTTGGGGGACCCTCCTACGAGCAGTACTTC. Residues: CASSFGGPSYEQYF.

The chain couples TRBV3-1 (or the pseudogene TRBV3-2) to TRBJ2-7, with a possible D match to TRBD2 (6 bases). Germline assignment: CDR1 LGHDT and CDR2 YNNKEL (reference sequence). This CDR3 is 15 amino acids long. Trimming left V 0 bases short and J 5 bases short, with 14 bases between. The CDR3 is CASSQDGLWRDEQYF. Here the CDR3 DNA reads TGTGCCAGCAGCCAAGATGGGCTTTGGAGGGACGAGCAGTACTTC.

This CDR3 is CASRHSGDTEAFF. In DNA, the CDR3 is TGTGCCAGCAGGCACAGTGGAGACACTGAAGCTTTCTTT. This chain links TRBV28 with TRBJ1-1; D is unresolved. This CDR3 contains 13 residues. Looked up from germline, CDR1 is MDHEN and CDR2 is SYDVKM. V lost 6 bases to trimming and J lost 3 bases, with 11 bases between them.

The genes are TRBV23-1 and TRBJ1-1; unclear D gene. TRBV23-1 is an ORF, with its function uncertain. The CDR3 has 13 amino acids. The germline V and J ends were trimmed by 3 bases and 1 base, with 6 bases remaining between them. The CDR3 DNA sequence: TGCGCCAGCAGTCAGGGCAGGAACACTGAAGCTTTCTTT. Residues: CASSQGRNTEAFF.